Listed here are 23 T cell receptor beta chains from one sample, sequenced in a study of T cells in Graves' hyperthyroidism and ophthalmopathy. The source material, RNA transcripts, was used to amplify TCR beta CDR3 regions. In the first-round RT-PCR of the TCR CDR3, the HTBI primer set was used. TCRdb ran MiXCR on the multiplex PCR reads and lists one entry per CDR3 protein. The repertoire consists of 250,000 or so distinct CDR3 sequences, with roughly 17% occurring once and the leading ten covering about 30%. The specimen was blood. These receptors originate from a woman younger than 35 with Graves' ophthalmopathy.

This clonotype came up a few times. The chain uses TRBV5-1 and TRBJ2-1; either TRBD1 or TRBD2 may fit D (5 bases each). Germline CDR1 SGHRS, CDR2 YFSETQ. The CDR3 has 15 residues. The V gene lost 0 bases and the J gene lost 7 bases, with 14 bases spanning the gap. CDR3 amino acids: CASSLAAGWGNEQFF. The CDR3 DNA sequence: TGCGCCAGCAGCTTGGCGGCAGGTTGGGGGAATGAGCAGTTCTTC. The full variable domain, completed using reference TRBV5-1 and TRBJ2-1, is KAGVTQTPRYLIKTRGQQVTLSCSPISGHRSVSWYQQTPGQGLQFLFEYFSETQRNKGNFPGRFSGRQFSNSRSEMNVSTLELGDSALYLCASSLAAGWGNEQFFGPGTRLTVL.

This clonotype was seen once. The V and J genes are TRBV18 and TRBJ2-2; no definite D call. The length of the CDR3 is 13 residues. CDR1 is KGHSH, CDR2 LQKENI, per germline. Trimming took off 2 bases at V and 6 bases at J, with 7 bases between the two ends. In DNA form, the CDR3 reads TGTGCCAGCTCACCATCCCAGGCCGGGGAGCTGTTTTTT. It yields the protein CASSPSQAGELFF.

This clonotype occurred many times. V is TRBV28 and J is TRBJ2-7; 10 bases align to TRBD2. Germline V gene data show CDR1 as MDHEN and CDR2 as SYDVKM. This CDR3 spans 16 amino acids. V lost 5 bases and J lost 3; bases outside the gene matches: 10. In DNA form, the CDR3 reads TGTGCCAGCAGTCCCCTCGCTAGCGGGAGCCGCTACGAGCAGTACTTC. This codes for CASSPLASGSRYEQYF. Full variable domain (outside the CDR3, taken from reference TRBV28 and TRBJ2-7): DVKVTQSSRYLVKRTGEKVFLECVQDMDHENMFWYRQDPGLGLRLIYFSYDVKMKEKGDIPEGYSVSREKKERFSLILESASTNQTSMYLCASSPLASGSRYEQYFGPGTRLTVT.

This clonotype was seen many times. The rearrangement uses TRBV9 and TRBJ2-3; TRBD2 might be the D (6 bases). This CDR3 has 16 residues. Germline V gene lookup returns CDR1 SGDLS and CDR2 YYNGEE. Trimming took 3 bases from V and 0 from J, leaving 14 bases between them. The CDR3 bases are TGTGCCAGCAGCGCCGGGGGTTCACCTAGCACAGATACGCAGTATTTT. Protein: CASSAGGSPSTDTQYF.

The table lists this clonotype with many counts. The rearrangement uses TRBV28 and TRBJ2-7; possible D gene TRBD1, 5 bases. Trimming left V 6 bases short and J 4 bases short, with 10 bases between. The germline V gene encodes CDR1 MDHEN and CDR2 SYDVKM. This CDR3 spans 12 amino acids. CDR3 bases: TGTGCCAGCAGGTCGACAGCTTACGAGCAGTACTTC. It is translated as CASRSTAYEQYF.

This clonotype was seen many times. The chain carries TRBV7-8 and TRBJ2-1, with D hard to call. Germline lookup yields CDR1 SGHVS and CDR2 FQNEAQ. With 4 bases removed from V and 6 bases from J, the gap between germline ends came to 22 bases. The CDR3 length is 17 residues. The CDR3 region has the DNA TGTGCCAGCAGCTCACGCCGAACCGGGCCGCCTGGCAATGAGCAGTTCTTC. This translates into CASSSRRTGPPGNEQFF.

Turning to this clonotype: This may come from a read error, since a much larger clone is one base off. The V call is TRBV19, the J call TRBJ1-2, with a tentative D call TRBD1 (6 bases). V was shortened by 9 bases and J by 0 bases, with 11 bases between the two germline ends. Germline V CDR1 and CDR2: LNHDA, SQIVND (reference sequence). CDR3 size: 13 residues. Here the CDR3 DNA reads TGTGCCAGGCCGAGGGACACTAACTATGGCTACACCTTC. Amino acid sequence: CARPRDTNYGYTF.

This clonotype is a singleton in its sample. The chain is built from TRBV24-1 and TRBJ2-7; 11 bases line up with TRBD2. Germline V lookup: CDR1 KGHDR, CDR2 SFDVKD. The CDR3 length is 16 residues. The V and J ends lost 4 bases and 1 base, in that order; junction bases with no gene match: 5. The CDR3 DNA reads TGTGCCACCAGTGACTGGGGGACTAGCGGATCCTACGAGCAGTACTTC. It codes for CATSDWGTSGSYEQYF.

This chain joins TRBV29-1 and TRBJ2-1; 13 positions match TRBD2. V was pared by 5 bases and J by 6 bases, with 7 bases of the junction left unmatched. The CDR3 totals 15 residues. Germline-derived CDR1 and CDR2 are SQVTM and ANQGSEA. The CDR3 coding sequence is TGCAGCGTTTTCACTAGCGGGAGGGCCGGCAATGAGCAGTTCTTC. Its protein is CSVFTSGRAGNEQFF.

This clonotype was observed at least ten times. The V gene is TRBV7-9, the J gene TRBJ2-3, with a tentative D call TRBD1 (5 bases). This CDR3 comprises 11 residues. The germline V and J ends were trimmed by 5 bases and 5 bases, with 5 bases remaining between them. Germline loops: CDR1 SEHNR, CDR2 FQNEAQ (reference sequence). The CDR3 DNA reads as TGTGCCAGCAGCAGGGGAGATACGCAGTATTTT. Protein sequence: CASSRGDTQYF.

The CDR3 DNA follows: TGCGCCAGCAGCCAAGCGGGAGGGCGGGAAAACATTCAGTACTTC. The encoded protein is CASSQAGGRENIQYF. The chain links TRBV4-3 to TRBJ2-4; 8 bases map to TRBD2. Germline V gene sequence: CDR1 LGHNA, CDR2 YSLEER. This CDR3 region has 15 residues. The V gene end was trimmed by 1 base and the J gene end by 5 bases; junction bases not matched to a gene: 4.

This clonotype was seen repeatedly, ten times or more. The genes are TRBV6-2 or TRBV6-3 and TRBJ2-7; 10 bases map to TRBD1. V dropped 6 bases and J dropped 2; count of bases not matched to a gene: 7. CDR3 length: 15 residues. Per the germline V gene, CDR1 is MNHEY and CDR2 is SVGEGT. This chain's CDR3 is CASRSPGQGTYEQYF. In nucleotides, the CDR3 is TGTGCCAGCAGATCGCCGGGACAGGGGACCTACGAGCAGTACTTC.

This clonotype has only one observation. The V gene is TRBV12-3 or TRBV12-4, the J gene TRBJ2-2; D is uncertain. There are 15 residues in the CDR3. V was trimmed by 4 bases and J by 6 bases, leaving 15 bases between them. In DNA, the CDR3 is TGTGCCAGCAGTTCCGGCCCCCTAAAAGCCGGGGAGCTGTTTTTT. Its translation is CASSSGPLKAGELFF.

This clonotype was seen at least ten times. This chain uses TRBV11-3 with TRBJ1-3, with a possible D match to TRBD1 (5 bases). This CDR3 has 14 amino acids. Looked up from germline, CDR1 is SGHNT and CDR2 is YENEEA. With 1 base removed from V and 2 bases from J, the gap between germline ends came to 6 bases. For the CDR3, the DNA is TGTGCCAGCAGCTTAGGGGGGGCTGGAAACACCATATATTTT. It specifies CASSLGGAGNTIYF.

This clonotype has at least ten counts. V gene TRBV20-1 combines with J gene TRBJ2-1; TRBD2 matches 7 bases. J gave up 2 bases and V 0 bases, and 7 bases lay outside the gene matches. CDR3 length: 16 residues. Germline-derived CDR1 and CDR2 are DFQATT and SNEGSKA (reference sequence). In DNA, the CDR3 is TGCAGTGCTAGAGATCGGCGGCTAGCGGCCTACAATGAGCAGTTCTTC. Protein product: CSARDRRLAAYNEQFF.

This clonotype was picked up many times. Written as DNA, the CDR3 is TGTGCCAGCTCTTTCGGGACACTTACCTACAATGAGCAGTTCTTC. Its protein product is CASSFGTLTYNEQFF. This chain uses TRBV6-2 or TRBV6-3 with TRBJ2-1, with D maybe TRBD1 (6 bases). CDR1 MNHEY and CDR2 SVGEGT come from the germline V gene. V was cut by 8 bases and J by 2 bases, with 16 bases left in between. The length of the CDR3 is 15 residues.

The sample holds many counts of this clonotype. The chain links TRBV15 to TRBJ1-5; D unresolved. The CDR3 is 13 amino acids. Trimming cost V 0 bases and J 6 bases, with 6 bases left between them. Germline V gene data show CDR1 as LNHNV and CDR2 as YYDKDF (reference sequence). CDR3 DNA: TGTGCCACCAGCAGAGATCGTAGTCAGCCCCAGCATTTT. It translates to CATSRDRSQPQHF.

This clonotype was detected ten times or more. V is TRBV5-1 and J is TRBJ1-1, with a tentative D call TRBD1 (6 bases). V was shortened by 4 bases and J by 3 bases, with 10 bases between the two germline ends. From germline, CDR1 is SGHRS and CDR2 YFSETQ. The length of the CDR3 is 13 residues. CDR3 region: CASSPPGDTEAFF. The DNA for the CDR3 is TGCGCCAGCAGCCCTCCAGGGGACACTGAAGCTTTCTTT.

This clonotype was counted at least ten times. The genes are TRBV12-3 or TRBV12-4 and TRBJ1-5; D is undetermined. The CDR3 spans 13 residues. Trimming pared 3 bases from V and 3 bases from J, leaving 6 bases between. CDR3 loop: CASSLTNNQPQHF. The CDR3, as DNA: TGTGCCAGCAGTTTGACAAACAATCAGCCCCAGCATTTT.

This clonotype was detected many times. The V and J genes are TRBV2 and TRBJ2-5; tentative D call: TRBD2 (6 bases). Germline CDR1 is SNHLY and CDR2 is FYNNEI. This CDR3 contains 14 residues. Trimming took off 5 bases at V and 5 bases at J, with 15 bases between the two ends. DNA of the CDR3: TGTGCCAGCAGTTTTAGTGACGCGGGGGAGACCCAGTACTTC. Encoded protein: CASSFSDAGETQYF. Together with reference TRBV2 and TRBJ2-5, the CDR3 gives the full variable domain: EPEVTQTPSHQVTQMGQEVILRCVPISNHLYFYWYRQILGQKVEFLVSFYNNEISEKSEIFDDQFSVERPDGSNFTLKIRSTKLEDSAMYFCASSFSDAGETQYFGPGTRLLVL.

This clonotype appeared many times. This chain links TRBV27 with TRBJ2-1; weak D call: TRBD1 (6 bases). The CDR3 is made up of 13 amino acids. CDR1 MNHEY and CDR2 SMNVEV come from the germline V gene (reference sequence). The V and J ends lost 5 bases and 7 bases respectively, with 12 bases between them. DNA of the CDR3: TGTGCCAGCAGTCTCATAGGACAGAATGAGCAGTTCTTC. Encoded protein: CASSLIGQNEQFF.

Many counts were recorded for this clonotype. The CDR3 loop reads CASSLGQDTEAFF. CDR3 in DNA: TGTGCCAGCTCACTTGGACAGGACACTGAAGCTTTCTTT. This rearrangement joins TRBV18 to TRBJ1-1; 7 bases are shared with TRBD1. CDR1 and CDR2 (germline): KGHSH, LQKENI. After removal of 4 bases from V and 3 bases from J, the junction contained 2 bases not matched to a gene. The CDR3 spans 13 residues.

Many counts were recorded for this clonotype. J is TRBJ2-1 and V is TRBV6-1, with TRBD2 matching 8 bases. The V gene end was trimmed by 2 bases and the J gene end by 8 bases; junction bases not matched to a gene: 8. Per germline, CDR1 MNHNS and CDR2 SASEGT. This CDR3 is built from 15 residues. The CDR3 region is CASSESAGTRHEQFF. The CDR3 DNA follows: TGTGCCAGCAGTGAATCTGCCGGGACTAGACATGAGCAGTTCTTC.